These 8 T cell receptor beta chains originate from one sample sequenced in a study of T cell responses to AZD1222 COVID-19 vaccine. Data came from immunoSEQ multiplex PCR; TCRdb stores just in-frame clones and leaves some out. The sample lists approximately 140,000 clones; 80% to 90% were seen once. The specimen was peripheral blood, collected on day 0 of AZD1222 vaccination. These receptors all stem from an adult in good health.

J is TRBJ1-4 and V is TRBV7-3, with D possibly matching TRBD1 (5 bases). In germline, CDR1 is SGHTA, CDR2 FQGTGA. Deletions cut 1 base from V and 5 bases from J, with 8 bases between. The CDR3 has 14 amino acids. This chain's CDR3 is CASSLNTGNEKLFF. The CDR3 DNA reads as TGTGCCAGCAGCTTAAATACAGGAAATGAAAAACTGTTTTTT.

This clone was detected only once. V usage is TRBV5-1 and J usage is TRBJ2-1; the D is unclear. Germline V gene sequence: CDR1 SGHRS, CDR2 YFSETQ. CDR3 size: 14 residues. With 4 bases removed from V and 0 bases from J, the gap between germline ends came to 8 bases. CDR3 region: CASSPGDSYNEQFF. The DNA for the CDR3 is TGCGCCAGCAGCCCTGGGGACTCCTACAATGAGCAGTTCTTC.

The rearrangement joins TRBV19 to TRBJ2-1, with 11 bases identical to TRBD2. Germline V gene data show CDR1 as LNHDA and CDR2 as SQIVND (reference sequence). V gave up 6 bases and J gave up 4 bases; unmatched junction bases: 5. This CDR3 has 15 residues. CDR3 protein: CASSLLAGAYNEQFF. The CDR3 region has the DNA TGTGCCAGTAGCTTACTAGCGGGGGCATACAATGAGCAGTTCTTC.

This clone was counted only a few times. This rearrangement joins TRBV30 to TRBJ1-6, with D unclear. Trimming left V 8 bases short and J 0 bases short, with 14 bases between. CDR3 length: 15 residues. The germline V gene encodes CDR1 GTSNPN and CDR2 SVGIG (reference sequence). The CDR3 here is CAGSGGNSYNSPLHF. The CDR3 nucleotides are TGTGCCGGATCGGGTGGGAACTCCTATAATTCACCCCTCCACTTT.

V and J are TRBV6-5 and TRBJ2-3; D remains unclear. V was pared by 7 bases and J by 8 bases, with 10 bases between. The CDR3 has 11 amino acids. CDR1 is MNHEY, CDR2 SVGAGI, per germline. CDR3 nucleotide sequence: TGTGCCAGCACCTCAACCGGTACGCAGTATTTT. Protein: CASTSTGTQYF.

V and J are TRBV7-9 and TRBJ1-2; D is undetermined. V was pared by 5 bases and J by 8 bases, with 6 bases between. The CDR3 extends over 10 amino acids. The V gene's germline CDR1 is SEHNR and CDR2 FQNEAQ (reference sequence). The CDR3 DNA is TGTGCCAGCAGCCCTCCCGGCTACACCTTC. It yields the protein CASSPPGYTF.

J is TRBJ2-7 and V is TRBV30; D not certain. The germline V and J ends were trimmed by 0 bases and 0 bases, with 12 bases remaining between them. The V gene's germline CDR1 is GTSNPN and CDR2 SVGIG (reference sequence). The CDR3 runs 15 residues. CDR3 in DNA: TGTGCCTGGAGTGTACAAGATCGAAGCTCCTACGAGCAGTACTTC. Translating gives CAWSVQDRSSYEQYF.

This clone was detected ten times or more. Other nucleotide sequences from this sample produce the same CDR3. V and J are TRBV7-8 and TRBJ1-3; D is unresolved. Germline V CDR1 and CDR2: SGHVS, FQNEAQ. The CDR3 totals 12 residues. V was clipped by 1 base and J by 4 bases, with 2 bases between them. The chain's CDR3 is CASSLGGNTIYF. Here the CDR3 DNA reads TGTGCCAGCAGCTTAGGAGGAAACACCATATATTTT.